This TCR beta chain was documented in a study of a mutant IDH1 vaccine in newly diagnosed glioma. Generated by immunoSEQ multiplex PCR, the TCRdb table keeps only in-frame clones and is missing some. Among 60,000 or so clones listed, around 80% were seen once. Remarks on this clone: The target antigen is unknown.

The time point denotes: week 35, safety follow-up. Alongside topical imiquimod, each dose of vaccine comprised 300 ug of mutant IDH1 20-mer peptide. This CDR3 comprises 16 residues. Germline CDR1 and CDR2: SEHNR and FQNEAQ (reference sequence). V was clipped by 1 base and J by 5 bases; unmatched bases: 5. The sequence came from a man aged 25-45 years with glioma. The specimen comprised PBMCs, sampled from a glioma patient whose treatment included an IDH1 peptide vaccine. V is TRBV7-9 and J is TRBJ1-1; 12 bases map to TRBD1. The CDR3 is CASSLGGTGGDTEAFF. The CDR3 DNA sequence: TGTGCCAGCAGCTTAGGAGGGACAGGGGGCGATACTGAAGCTTTCTTT.